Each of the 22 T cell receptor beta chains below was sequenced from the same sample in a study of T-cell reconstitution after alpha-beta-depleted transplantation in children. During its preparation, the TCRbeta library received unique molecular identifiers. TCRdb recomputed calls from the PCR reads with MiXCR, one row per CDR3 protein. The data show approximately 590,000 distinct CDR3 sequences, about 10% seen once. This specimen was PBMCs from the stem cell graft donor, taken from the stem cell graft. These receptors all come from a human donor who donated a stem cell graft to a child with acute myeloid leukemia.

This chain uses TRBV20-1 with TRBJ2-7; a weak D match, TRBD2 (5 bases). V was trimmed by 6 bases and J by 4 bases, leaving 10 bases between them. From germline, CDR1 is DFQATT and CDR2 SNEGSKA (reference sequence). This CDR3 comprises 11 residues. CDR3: CSATGVYEQYF. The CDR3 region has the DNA TGCAGTGCCACCGGGGTGTACGAGCAGTACTTC.

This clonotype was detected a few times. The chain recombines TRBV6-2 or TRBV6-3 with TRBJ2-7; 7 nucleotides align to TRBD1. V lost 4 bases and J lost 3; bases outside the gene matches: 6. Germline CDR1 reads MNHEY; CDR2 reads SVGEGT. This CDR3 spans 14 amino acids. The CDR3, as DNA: TGTGCCAGCAGTTCCGGACAGGCCCTCTACGAGCAGTACTTC. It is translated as CASSSGQALYEQYF.

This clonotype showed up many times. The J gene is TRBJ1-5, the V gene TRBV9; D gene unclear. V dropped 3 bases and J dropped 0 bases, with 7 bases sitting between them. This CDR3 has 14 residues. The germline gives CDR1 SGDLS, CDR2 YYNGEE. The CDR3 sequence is CASSAESSNQPQHF. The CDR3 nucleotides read TGTGCCAGCAGCGCCGAAAGTAGCAATCAGCCCCAGCATTTT.

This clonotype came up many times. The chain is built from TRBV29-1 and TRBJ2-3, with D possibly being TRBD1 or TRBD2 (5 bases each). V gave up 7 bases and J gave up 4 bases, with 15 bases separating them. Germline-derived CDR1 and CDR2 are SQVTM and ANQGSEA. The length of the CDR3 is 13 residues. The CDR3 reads CSGGTTRADTQYF. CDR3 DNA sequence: TGCAGCGGGGGGACGACAAGGGCAGATACGCAGTATTTT.

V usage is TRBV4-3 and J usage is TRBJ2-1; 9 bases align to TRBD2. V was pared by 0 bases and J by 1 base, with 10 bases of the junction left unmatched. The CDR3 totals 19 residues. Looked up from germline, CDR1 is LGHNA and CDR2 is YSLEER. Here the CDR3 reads CASSQDPPIAGVSYNEQFF. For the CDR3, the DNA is TGCGCCAGCAGCCAAGACCCCCCCATAGCGGGAGTTTCCTACAATGAGCAGTTCTTC.

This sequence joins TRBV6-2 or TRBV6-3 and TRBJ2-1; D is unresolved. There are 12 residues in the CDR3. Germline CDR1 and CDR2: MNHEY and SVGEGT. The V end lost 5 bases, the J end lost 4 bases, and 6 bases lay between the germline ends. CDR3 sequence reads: CASSIPYNEQFF. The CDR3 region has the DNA TGTGCCAGCAGTATACCTTACAATGAGCAGTTCTTC.

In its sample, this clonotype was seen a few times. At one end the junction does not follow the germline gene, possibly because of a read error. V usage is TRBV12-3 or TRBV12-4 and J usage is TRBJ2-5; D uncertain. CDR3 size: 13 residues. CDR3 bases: TGTGCCTGCAGTCCCTACGTCAAAGAGACCCAGTACTTC. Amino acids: CACSPYVKETQYF.

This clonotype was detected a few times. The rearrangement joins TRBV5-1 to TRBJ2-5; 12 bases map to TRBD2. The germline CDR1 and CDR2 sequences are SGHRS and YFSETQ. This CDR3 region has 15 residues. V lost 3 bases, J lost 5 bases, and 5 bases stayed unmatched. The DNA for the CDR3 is TGCGCCAGCAGCTCAGGACTAGCGGGGAAGGAGACCCAGTACTTC. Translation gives CASSSGLAGKETQYF.

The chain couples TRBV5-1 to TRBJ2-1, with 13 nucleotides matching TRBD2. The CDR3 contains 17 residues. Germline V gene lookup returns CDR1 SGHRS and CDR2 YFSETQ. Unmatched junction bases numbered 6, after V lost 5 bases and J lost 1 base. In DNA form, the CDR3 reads TGCGCCAGCAGTTGGACTAGCGGGAGCGCTTCCTACAATGAGCAGTTCTTC. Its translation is CASSWTSGSASYNEQFF.

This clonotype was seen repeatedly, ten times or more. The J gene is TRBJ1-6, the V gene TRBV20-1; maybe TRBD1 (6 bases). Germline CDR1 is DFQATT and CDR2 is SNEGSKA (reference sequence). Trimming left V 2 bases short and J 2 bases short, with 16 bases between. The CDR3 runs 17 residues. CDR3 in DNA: TGCAGTGCTAGATCTCCCCAGGGGATAACCTATAATTCACCCCTCCACTTT. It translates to CSARSPQGITYNSPLHF.

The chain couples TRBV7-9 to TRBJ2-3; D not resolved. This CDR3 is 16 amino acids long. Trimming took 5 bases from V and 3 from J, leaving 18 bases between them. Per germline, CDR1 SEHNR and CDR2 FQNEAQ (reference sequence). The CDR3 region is CASSQLIRAVTDTQYF. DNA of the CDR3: TGTGCCAGCAGCCAACTTATACGGGCGGTAACAGATACGCAGTATTTT.

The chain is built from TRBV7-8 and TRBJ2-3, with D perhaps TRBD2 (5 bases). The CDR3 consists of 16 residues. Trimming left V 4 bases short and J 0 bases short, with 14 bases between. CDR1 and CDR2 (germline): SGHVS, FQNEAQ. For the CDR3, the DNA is TGTGCCAGCAGCTCCCTGCGGGTACTTAGCACAGATACGCAGTATTTT. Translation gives CASSSLRVLSTDTQYF.

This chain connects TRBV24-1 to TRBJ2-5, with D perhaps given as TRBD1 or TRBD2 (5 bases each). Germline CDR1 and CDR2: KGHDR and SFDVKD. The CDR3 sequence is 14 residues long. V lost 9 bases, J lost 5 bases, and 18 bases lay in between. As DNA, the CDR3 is TGTGCCACCGCCGGGACCGCACAAAGGGAGACCCAGTACTTC. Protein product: CATAGTAQRETQYF.

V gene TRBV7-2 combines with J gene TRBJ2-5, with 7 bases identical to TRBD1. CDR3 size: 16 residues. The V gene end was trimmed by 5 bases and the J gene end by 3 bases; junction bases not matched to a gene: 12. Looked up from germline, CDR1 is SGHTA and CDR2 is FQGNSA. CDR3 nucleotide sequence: TGTGCCAGCAGCGCTAGGGGGCAGGGACAAAAAGAGACCCAGTACTTC. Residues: CASSARGQGQKETQYF.

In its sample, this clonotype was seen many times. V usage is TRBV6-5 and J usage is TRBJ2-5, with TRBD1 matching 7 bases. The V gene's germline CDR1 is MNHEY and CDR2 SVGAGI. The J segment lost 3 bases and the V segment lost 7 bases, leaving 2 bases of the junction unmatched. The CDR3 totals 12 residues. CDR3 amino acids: CASMGQKETQYF. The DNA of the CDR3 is TGTGCCAGCATGGGACAGAAAGAGACCCAGTACTTC.

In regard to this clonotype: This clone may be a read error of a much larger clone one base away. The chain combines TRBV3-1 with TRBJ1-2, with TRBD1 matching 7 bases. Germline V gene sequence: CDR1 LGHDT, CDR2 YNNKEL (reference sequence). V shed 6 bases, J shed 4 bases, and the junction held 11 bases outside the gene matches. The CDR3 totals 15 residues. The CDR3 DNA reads TGTGCCAGCAGTCCCATCGCGTCAGGGGGCTATGGCTACACCTTC. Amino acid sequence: CASSPIASGGYGYTF.

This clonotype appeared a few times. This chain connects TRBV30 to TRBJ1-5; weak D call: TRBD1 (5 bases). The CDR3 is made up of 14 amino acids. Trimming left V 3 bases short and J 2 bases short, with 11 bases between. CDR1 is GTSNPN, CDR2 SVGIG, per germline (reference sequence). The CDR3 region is CAWSIWGGNQPQHF. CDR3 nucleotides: TGTGCCTGGAGCATATGGGGGGGCAATCAGCCCCAGCATTTT.

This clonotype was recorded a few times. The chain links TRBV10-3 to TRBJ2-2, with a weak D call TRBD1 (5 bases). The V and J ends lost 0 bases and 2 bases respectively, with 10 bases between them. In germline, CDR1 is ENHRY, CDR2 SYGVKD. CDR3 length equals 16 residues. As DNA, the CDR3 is TGTGCCATCAGTGAGTCCTCAGGGCCCAACACCGGGGAGCTGTTTTTT. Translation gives CAISESSGPNTGELFF.

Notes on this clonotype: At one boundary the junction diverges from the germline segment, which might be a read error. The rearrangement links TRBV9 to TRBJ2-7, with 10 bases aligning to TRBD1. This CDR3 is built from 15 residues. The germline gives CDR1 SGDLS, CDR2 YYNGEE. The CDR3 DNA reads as TGCGACGTAGTTCGGGGGACGGGACAGGGGCGGGAGCAGTACTTC. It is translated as CDVVRGTGQGREQYF.

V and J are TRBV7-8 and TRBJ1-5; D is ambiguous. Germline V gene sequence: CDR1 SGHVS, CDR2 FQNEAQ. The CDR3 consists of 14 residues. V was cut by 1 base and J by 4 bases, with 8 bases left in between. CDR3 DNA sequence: TGTGCCAGCAGCTTAGGGGTTATGAATCAGCCCCAGCATTTT. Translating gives CASSLGVMNQPQHF.

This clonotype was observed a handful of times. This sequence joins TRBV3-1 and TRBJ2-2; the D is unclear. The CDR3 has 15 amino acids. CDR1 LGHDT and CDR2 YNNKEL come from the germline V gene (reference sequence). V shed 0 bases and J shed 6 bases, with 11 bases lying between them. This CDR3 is CASSQDRTFPGELFF. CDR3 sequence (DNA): TGTGCCAGCAGCCAAGATCGCACCTTCCCCGGGGAGCTGTTTTTT.

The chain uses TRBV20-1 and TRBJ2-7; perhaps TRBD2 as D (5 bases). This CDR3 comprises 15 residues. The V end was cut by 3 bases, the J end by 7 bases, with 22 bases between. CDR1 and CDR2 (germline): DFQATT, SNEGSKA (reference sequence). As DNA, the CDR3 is TGCAGTGCTAGCCTCGCCTCGGGGATTTTACGGGAGCAGTACTTC. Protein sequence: CSASLASGILREQYF.